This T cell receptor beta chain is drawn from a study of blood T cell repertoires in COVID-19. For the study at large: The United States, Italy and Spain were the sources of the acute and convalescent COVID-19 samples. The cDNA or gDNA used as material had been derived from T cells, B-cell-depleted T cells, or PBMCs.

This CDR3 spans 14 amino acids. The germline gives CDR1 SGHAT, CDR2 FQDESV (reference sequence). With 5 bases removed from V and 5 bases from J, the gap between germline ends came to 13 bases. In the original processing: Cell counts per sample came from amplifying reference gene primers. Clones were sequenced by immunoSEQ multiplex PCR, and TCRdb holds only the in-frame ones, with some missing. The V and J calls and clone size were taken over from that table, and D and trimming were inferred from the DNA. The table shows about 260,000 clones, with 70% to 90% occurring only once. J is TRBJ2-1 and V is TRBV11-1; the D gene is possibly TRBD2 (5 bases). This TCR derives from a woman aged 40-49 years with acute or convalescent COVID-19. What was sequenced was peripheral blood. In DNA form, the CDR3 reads TGTGCCAGCAGCCCGTACATCGGGGACAATGAGCAGTTCTTC. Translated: CASSPYIGDNEQFF.